These T cell receptor beta chains were read from a single sample in a study of cytomegalovirus exposure and HLA in healthy donors. Assay: immunoSEQ multiplex PCR; the TCRdb copy retains only in-frame clones and omits some. The sample consists of around 120,000 clones, about three quarters of them appearing once. The sequencing sample was made of PBMCs. The receptors come from a woman in her thirties or forties in good health and CMV-seropositive. The CDR3 runs from the conserved cysteine through the conserved F or W. Fields, in order: clone size, J gene, V gene, D gene, CDR3 protein, CDR3 DNA. A D gene is named only where the DNA matches it firmly. The listing skips clone size in some rows; elsewhere it reads once, few, many or a size class.

-,TRBJ1-2,TRBV21-1,-,CASRRWKRENYGYTF,TGTGCCAGCAGGAGATGGAAGAGGGAGAACTATGGCTACACCTTC
-,TRBJ1-5,TRBV2,TRBD1,CASIRDRGSNQPQHF,TGTGCCAGCATCCGGGACAGGGGAAGCAATCAGCCCCAGCATTTT
-,TRBJ1-6,TRBV5-4,-,CASSLGPREGSPLHF,TGTGCCAGCAGCTTGGGCCCGAGGGAAGGATCACCCCTCCACTTT
-,TRBJ1-2,TRBV19,TRBD1,CASSRGQGVGGYTF,TGTGCCAGTAGCCGGGGACAGGGCGTTGGTGGCTACACCTTC
-,TRBJ1-1,TRBV6-5,TRBD1,CASTPPGQGITEAFF,TGTGCCAGCACGCCTCCGGGACAGGGGATCACTGAAGCTTTCTTT
-,TRBJ1-2,TRBV5-4,TRBD1,CASSVKGQGRGYTF,TGTGCCAGCAGCGTTAAGGGACAGGGGAGAGGCTACACCTTC
-,TRBJ2-2,TRBV2,TRBD2,CASSGTSLTGELFF,TGTGCCAGCAGCGGGACTAGCCTAACCGGGGAGCTGTTTTTT
-,TRBJ1-2,TRBV10-3,-,CAIRWAGYGYTF,TGTGCCATCAGGTGGGCGGGTTATGGCTACACCTTC
-,TRBJ1-3,TRBV7-8,-,CAWGGGESGNTIYF,TGTGCTTGGGGGGGCGGGGAAAGTGGAAACACCATATATTTT
once,TRBJ1-5,TRBV5-6,TRBD1,CASSSLTGGGDQPQHF,TGTGCCAGCAGCTCCCTGACAGGGGGTGGAGATCAGCCCCAGCATTTT
-,TRBJ2-2,TRBV27,TRBD1,CASSLLSTGGITGELFF,TGTGCCAGCAGTTTATTAAGTACAGGGGGCATCACCGGGGAGCTGTTTTTT
-,TRBJ2-7,TRBV30,TRBD2,CAWSLGLDVEQYF,TGTGCCTGGAGTCTGGGACTAGATGTCGAGCAGTACTTC
-,TRBJ2-3,TRBV6-1,TRBD1,CASSERGDRSTDTQYF,TGTGCCAGCAGTGAAAGGGGGGACAGGAGCACAGATACGCAGTATTTT
-,TRBJ2-1,TRBV5-1,-,CASSLTPNSYNEQFF,TGCGCCAGCAGCCTGACTCCAAACTCCTACAATGAGCAGTTCTTC
-,TRBJ2-5,TRBV11-2,-,CASSFDRQESQYF,TGTGCCAGCAGCTTCGACAGACAAGAGAGCCAGTACTTC
-,TRBJ2-3,TRBV6-4,-,CASSEGSTDTQYF,TGTGCCAGCAGTGAGGGCTCCACAGATACGCAGTATTTT
-,TRBJ2-2,TRBV2,TRBD2,CAIKLAGGPGTGELFF,TGTGCCATCAAGCTAGCGGGGGGGCCCGGAACCGGGGAGCTGTTTTTT
-,TRBJ1-3,TRBV19,TRBD1,CASSMWDSEYSGNTIYF,TGTGCCAGTAGTATGTGGGACAGCGAATACTCTGGAAACACCATATATTTT
few,TRBJ2-7,TRBV6-1,TRBD1,CASSEGGTGSYEQYF,TGTGCCAGCAGTGAAGGAGGGACAGGATCCTACGAGCAGTACTTC
-,TRBJ1-2,TRBV18,TRBD1,CASSRDRASGYTF,TGTGCCAGCTCAAGGGACAGGGCATCGGGCTACACCTTC
-,TRBJ2-2,TRBV5-1,-,CASSLATNRDTGELFF,TGCGCCAGCAGCTTGGCCACAAACAGGGACACCGGGGAGCTGTTTTTT
-,TRBJ2-7,TRBV5-1,-,CASSLGTQPISYEQYF,TGCGCCAGCAGTCTAGGGACACAACCTATCTCCTACGAGCAGTACTTC
-,TRBJ2-1,TRBV18,-,CASSGSEQFF,TGTGCCAGCTCTGGGAGTGAGCAGTTCTTC
-,TRBJ2-2,TRBV7-8,-,CASSLLIEGGELFF,TGTGCCAGCAGCTTATTGATTGAGGGCGGGGAGCTGTTTTTT
-,TRBJ2-5,TRBV7-9,-,CASSPKRETQYF,TGTGCCAGCAGCCCGAAGCGGGAGACCCAGTACTTC
-,TRBJ1-3,TRBV18,TRBD1,CASSPDRVAGNTIYF,TGTGCCAGCTCACCCGACAGGGTAGCTGGAAACACCATATATTTT
-,TRBJ2-1,TRBV6-5,TRBD2,CASSAGLGDNEQFF,TGTGCCAGCAGTGCGGGACTAGGGGACAATGAGCAGTTCTTC
-,TRBJ2-3,TRBV7-7,-,CASSLGGDWSTDTQYF,TGTGCTAGCAGCTTAGGGGGGGACTGGAGCACAGATACGCAGTATTTT
-,TRBJ2-7,TRBV6-1,TRBD1,CASRTPGQGYEQYF,TGTGCCAGCAGGACTCCGGGACAGGGCTACGAGCAGTACTTC
-,TRBJ2-3,TRBV4-1,TRBD1,CASSHSPGQGQASTDTQYF,TGCGCCAGCAGCCATTCCCCCGGACAGGGGCAAGCTAGCACAGATACGCAGTATTTT
-,TRBJ2-2,TRBV4-1,-,CASRLLYSSRGELFF,TGCGCCAGCAGACTCCTATACTCGAGCCGCGGGGAGCTGTTTTTT
once,TRBJ2-3,TRBV25-1,-,CASSESGNTDTQYF,TGTGCCAGCAGTGAATCGGGGAACACAGATACGCAGTATTTT
-,TRBJ2-1,TRBV7-6,TRBD2,CASSPPGREGQFF,TGTGCCAGCAGCCCCCCAGGGCGGGAGGGGCAGTTCTTC
-,TRBJ2-1,TRBV29-1,TRBD2,CSAPASGSFHNEQFF,TGCAGCGCCCCGGCCAGCGGGAGCTTCCACAATGAGCAGTTCTTC
-,TRBJ1-3,TRBV2,-,CASSEGTPGNTIYF,TGTGCCAGCAGTGAGGGGACTCCCGGAAACACCATATATTTT
-,TRBJ2-5,TRBV27,TRBD1,CASSSHRGAPQETQYF,TGTGCCAGCAGTTCCCACAGGGGAGCCCCCCAAGAGACCCAGTACTTC
few,TRBJ2-7,TRBV4-1,TRBD1,CASSTRQGGPYEQYF,TGCGCCAGCAGCACCCGACAGGGGGGGCCCTACGAGCAGTACTTC
once,TRBJ2-7,TRBV5-6,-,CASSPDRGSEQYF,TGTGCCAGCAGTCCCGACCGGGGAAGCGAGCAGTACTTC
-,TRBJ1-4,TRBV7-9,TRBD1,CASSTDPGTGREKLFF,TGTGCCAGCAGCACTGACCCGGGGACAGGGCGAGAAAAACTGTTTTTT
-,TRBJ1-3,TRBV18,-,CASSPAGSGNTIYF,TGTGCCAGCTCACCGGCAGGCTCTGGAAACACCATATATTTT
once,TRBJ1-6,TRBV2,TRBD1,CASSDYRGDSPLHF,TGTGCCAGCAGTGACTACAGGGGGGATTCACCCCTCCACTTT
once,TRBJ1-4,TRBV18,TRBD1,CASSRRDSRGEKLFF,TGTGCCAGCTCACGCCGGGACAGCCGTGGCGAAAAACTGTTTTTT
-,TRBJ1-2,TRBV5-4,TRBD1,CASSSWDRGIYGYTF,TGTGCCAGCAGCTCGTGGGACAGGGGCATCTATGGCTACACCTTC
once,TRBJ1-2,TRBV5-5,TRBD1,CASSEQGAGPQYGYTF,TGTGCCAGCAGCGAACAGGGGGCAGGTCCGCAATATGGCTACACCTTC
-,TRBJ2-5,TRBV7-3,TRBD2,CASSVTSGGGETQYF,TGTGCCAGCAGCGTCACTAGCGGGGGTGGAGAGACCCAGTACTTC
once,TRBJ2-2,TRBV7-9,TRBD2,CASSSRLAGFTGELFF,TGTGCCAGCAGCTCAAGACTAGCGGGGTTTACCGGGGAGCTGTTTTTT
few,TRBJ2-5,TRBV7-7,TRBD1,CASSLGTGGRAETQYF,TGTGCTAGCAGCTTAGGGACAGGAGGTCGGGCAGAGACCCAGTACTTC
-,TRBJ1-3,TRBV30,TRBD1,CAAGQGYSGNTIYF,TGTGCCGCGGGACAGGGATACTCTGGAAACACCATATATTTT
-,TRBJ2-7,TRBV7-8,-,CASSRHRTEQYF,TGTGCCAGCAGCCGCCACAGGACAGAGCAGTACTTC
-,TRBJ2-1,TRBV7-3,-,CASSTQGPNTYNEQFF,TGTGCCAGCAGCACGCAGGGTCCCAATACCTACAATGAGCAGTTCTTC
-,TRBJ2-7,TRBV18,TRBD1,CASSPAGTGVYEQYF,TGTGCCAGCTCACCGGCCGGGACAGGGGTCTACGAGCAGTACTTC
once,TRBJ2-5,TRBV5-6,TRBD1,CASSLINRGETQYF,TGTGCCAGCAGCTTGATTAACAGGGGGGAGACCCAGTACTTC
-,TRBJ1-2,TRBV5-4,-,CASSLGQSSNYGYTF,TGTGCCAGCAGCTTGGGACAGTCCTCGAACTATGGCTACACCTTC
-,TRBJ2-5,TRBV4-2,-,CASSQDVAGRPKTQYF,TGTGCCAGCAGCCAAGATGTGGCGGGACGTCCCAAGACCCAGTACTTC